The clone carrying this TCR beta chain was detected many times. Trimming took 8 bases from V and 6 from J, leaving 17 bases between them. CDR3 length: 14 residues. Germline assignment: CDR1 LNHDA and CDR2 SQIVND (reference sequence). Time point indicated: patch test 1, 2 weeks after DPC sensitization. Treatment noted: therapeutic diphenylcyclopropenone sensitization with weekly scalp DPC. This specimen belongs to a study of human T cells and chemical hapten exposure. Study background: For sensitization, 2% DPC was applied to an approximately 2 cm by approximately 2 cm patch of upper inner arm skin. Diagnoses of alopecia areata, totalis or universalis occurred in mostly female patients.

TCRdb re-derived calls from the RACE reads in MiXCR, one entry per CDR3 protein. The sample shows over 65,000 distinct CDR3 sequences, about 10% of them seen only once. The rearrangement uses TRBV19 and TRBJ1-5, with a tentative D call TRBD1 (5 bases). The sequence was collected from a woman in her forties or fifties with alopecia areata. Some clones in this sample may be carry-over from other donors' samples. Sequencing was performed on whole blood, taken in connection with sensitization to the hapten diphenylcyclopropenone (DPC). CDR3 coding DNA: TGTGCCAGTTCTGAGGGGCGCATCAGTCAGCCCCAGCATTTT. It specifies CASSEGRISQPQHF.